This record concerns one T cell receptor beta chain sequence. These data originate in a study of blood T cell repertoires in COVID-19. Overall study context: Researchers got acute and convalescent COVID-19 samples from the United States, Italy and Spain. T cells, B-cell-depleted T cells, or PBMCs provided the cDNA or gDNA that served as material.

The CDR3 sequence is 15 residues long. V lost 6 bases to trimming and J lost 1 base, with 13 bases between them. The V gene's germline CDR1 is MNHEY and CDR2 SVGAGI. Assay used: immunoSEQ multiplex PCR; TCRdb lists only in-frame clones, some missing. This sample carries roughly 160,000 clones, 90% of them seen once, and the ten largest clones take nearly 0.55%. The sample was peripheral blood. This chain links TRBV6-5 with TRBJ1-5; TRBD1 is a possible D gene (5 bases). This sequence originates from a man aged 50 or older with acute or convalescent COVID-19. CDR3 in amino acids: CASSRQGGSNQPQHF. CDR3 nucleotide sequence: TGTGCCAGCAGCCGGCAGGGAGGGAGCAATCAGCCCCAGCATTTT.